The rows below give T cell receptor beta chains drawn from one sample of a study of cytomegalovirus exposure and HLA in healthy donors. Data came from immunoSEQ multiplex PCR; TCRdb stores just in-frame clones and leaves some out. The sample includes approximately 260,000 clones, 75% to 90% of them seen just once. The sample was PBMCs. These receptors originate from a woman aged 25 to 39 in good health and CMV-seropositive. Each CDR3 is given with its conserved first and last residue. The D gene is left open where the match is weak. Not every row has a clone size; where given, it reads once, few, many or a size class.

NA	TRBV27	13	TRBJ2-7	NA	TGTGCCAGCAGTTTAAGAACTACATACGAGCAGTACTTC	CASSLRTTYEQYF
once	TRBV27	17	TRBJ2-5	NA	TGTGCCAGCAGTCCTACCCTCGGGTCAGAACTTCCCGAGACCCAGTACTTC	CASSPTLGSELPETQYF
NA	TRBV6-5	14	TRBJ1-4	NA	TGTGCCAGCAGTCGAGCTGCAACTAATGAAAAACTGTTTTTT	CASSRAATNEKLFF
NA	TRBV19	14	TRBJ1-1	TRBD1	TGTGCCAGTAGTATTGGACAGGGGAACACTGAAGCTTTCTTT	CASSIGQGNTEAFF
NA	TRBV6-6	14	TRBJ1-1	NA	TGTGCCAGCAGTGACTTCTCAGAAAACACTGAAGCTTTCTTT	CASSDFSENTEAFF
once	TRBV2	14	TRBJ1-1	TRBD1	TGTGCCAGCAGCGCCCGGACAGGGACTCCTGAAGCTTTCTTT	CASSARTGTPEAFF
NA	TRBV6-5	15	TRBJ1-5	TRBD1	TGTGCCAGCAGCAGGGACAGCTATAGCAATCAGCCCCAGCATTTT	CASSRDSYSNQPQHF
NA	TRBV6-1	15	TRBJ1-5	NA	TGTGCCAGCAGTGAAAATCCCAACGTAGTTCAGCCCCAGCATTTT	CASSENPNVVQPQHF
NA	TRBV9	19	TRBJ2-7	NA	TGTGCCAGCAGCTTCGGGAGTGGGGACAGTCCGCCGCCACGAGACGAGCAGTACTTC	CASSFGSGDSPPPRDEQYF
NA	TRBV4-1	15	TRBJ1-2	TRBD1	TGCGCCAGCAGCCAAGATCCGGGAAGGGGGCTTGGCTACACCTTC	CASSQDPGRGLGYTF
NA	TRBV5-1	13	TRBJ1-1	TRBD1	TGCGCCAGCAGCTACGGACAGGACACTGAAGCTTTCTTT	CASSYGQDTEAFF
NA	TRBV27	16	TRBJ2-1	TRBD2	TGTGCCAGCAAGGGACTAGCGGCTATATTTTACAATGAGCAGTTCTTC	CASKGLAAIFYNEQFF
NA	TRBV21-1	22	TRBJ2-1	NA	TGTGCCAGCAGCAAAACTCGTAATTCCGGGACTAGCGGGCCAACACCCTACAATGAGCAGTTCTTC	CASSKTRNSGTSGPTPYNEQFF
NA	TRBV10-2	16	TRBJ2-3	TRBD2	TGCGCCAGCAGTGAGTCACTAGCGGGAGGGCAAGATACGCAGTATTTT	CASSESLAGGQDTQYF
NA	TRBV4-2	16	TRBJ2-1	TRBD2	TGTGCCAGCAGCCAGGTGGGACTAGCGGTCTACAATGAGCAGTTCTTC	CASSQVGLAVYNEQFF
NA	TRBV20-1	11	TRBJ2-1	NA	TGCAGTGCTAGAGATCTGCCTAGACAGTTCTTC	CSARDLPRQFF
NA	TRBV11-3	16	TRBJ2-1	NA	TGTGCCAGCAGCCGTCCTATGGGGAGTGGTTACAATGAGCAGTTCTTC	CASSRPMGSGYNEQFF
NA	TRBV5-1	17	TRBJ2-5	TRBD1	TGCGCCAGCAGCTTGTTCGGGGACAGGGTCTTATTAGAGACCCAGTACTTC	CASSLFGDRVLLETQYF
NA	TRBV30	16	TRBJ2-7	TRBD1	TGTGCCTGGAGTGGGGGTTCCGGGACAGGGGTCGACGAGCAGTACTTC	CAWSGGSGTGVDEQYF
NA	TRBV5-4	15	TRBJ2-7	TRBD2	TGTGCCAGCAGCTTGCTGTCTAGCGGAACCTACGAGCAGTACTTC	CASSLLSSGTYEQYF
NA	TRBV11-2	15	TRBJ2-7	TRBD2	TGTGCCAGCAGGGCGAGCGGGGGAATTGGCTACGAGCAGTACTTC	CASRASGGIGYEQYF
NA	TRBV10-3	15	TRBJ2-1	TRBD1	TGTGCCATCAGTGCACCGGGACAGGAAACCAATGAGCAGTTCTTC	CAISAPGQETNEQFF
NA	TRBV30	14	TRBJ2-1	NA	TGTGCCCTGGCCGGGGACACACTTAACAATGAGCAGTTCTTC	CALAGDTLNNEQFF
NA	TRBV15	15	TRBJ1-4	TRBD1	TGTGCCACCAGCAGAGGGGGACAGGGTTACGAAAAACTGTTTTTT	CATSRGGQGYEKLFF
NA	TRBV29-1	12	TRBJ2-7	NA	TGCAGCGGGGGAAGGTCGGGGGACGAGCAGTACTTC	CSGGRSGDEQYF